One and the same sample provided the 5 T cell receptor beta chains below, sequenced in a study of blood T cell repertoires in COVID-19. Only in-frame clones appear in the TCRdb table, and some are missing; sequencing was by immunoSEQ multiplex PCR. The sample includes about 270,000 clones, around 88% of them seen just once. The sample consisted of peripheral blood. These receptors originate from a woman aged 70 to 79 with COVID-19, enrolled during active disease.

This chain links TRBV2 with TRBJ2-7, with a tentative D call TRBD1 (6 bases). The V end was cut by 5 bases, the J end by 6 bases, with 20 bases between. The CDR3 sequence is 15 residues long. The germline gives CDR1 SNHLY, CDR2 FYNNEI. The CDR3 sequence: CASSKLTGGAGEQYF. CDR3 in DNA: TGTGCCAGCAGTAAGTTGACAGGAGGTGCCGGCGAGCAGTACTTC.

The chain uses TRBV27 and TRBJ1-2; 7 bases agree with TRBD1. Losses at the gene ends were 6 bases for V and 7 bases for J; bases not matched to a gene: 8. The CDR3 consists of 13 residues. Germline-derived CDR1 and CDR2 are MNHEY and SMNVEV (reference sequence). CDR3 nucleotide sequence: TGTGCCAGCAGGACAAACTCAGGGGGTGGCTACACCTTC. Translating gives CASRTNSGGGYTF.

For the CDR3, the DNA is TGTGCCAGCAGTCGGGGGGATATAGGAAACACCGGGGAGCTGTTTTTT. Its protein product is CASSRGDIGNTGELFF. The V call is TRBV5-6, the J call TRBJ2-2; 7 bases agree with TRBD2. Germline V lookup: CDR1 SGHDT, CDR2 YYEEEE. CDR3 length: 16 amino acids. Unmatched junction bases numbered 9, after V lost 5 bases and J lost 2 bases.

The CDR3 DNA is TGTGCCAGGGACAGGGGAATCAAGGCGCCCCTCCACTTT. Translating it yields CARDRGIKAPLHF. The rearrangement links TRBV5-6 to TRBJ1-6, with 9 bases that match TRBD1. Germline trimming cut 8 bases from V and 13 bases from J; bases unmatched to any gene: 10. The CDR3 length is 13 residues. Germline V lookup: CDR1 SGHDT, CDR2 YYEEEE.

The rearrangement joins TRBV27 to TRBJ1-2; 8 bases agree with TRBD1. This CDR3 is built from 13 residues. Trimming cost V 4 bases and J 3 bases; bases outside gene matches: 1. Germline loops: CDR1 MNHEY, CDR2 SMNVEV (reference sequence). CDR3 sequence reads: CASSSGQDYGYTF. The CDR3 DNA sequence: TGTGCCAGCAGTTCGGGACAGGACTATGGCTACACCTTC.